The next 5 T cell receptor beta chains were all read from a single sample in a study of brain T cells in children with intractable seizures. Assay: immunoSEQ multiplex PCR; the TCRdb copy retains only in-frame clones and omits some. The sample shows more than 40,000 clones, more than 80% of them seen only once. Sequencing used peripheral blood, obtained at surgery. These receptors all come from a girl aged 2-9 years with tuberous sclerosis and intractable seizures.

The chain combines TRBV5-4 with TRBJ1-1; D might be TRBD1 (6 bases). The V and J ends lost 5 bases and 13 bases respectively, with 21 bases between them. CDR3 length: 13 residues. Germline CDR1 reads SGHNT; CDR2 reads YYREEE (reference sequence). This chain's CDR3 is CASSGEQGLRFFF. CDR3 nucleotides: TGTGCCAGCAGTGGCGAACAGGGATTAAGGTTTTTCTTT.

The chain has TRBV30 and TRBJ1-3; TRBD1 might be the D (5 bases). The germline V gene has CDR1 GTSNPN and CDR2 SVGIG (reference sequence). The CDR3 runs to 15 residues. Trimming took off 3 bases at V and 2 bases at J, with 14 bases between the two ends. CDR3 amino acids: CAWSSRTTAGNTIYF. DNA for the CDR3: TGTGCCTGGAGCTCCAGGACAACGGCTGGAAACACCATATATTTT.

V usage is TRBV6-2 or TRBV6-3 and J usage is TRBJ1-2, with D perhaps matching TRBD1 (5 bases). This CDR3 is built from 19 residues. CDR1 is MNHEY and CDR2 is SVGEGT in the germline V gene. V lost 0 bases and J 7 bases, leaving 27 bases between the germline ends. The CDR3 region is CASSYSNGRPGSRVSGYTF. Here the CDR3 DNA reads TGTGCCAGCAGTTACTCTAACGGGCGTCCAGGGAGCAGAGTGTCTGGCTACACCTTC.

The CDR3 nucleotides are TGCGCCAGCTCCCCGATTGGGGGCTTGGGCAATCAGCCCCAGCATTTT. This sequence encodes CASSPIGGLGNQPQHF. V usage is TRBV4-1 and J usage is TRBJ1-5; D is perhaps TRBD1 (6 bases). CDR1 is MGHRA, CDR2 YSYEKL, per germline. The CDR3 has 16 amino acids. With 8 bases removed from V and 2 bases from J, the gap between germline ends came to 19 bases.

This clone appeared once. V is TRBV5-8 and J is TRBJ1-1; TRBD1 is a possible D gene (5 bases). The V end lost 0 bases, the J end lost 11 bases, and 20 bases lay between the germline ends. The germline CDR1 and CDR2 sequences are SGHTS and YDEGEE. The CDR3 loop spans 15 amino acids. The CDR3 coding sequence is TGTGCCAGCAGCTTGGCCATTATTCCGCCCAAGGGGGCTTTCTTT. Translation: CASSLAIIPPKGAFF.